These 5 T cell receptor beta chains were all obtained from the same sample, sequenced in a study of blood T cells in healthy people across ages. Together with a sample-barcoded 5' primer, a J-beta primer mix was included in a second PCR lasting about 7 to 11 cycles. TCRdb recomputed calls from the 5' RACE reads with MiXCR, one row per CDR3 protein. The sample lists roughly 1.5 million distinct CDR3 sequences, about 42% seen once, with over 3.5% in the top ten. The sequenced sample consisted of blood. The receptors shown here come from a woman aged 18-29 years in good health.

This chain connects TRBV10-3 to TRBJ1-4; tentatively, D is TRBD1 (5 bases). Trimming removed 10 bases from V and 5 bases from J, with 17 bases in between. This CDR3 is built from 14 residues. Per germline, CDR1 ENHRY and CDR2 SYGVKD. The CDR3 protein is CATNQREGNEKLFF. The CDR3 DNA sequence: TGTGCCACTAATCAAAGAGAGGGGAATGAAAAACTGTTTTTT.

This clonotype was observed a few times. The chain recombines TRBV6-5 with TRBJ2-1; TRBD2 agrees at 8 bases. Germline V gives CDR1 MNHEY, CDR2 SVGAGI. After removal of 0 bases from V and 10 bases from J, the junction contained 5 bases not matched to a gene. The CDR3 runs to 14 residues. Here the CDR3 DNA reads TGTGCCAGCAGTTACTCGACTAGCGCGAGAGAGCAGTTCTTC. It encodes CASSYSTSAREQFF.

This rearrangement joins TRBV20-1 to TRBJ1-1; 9 bases match TRBD1. With 2 bases clipped from V and 1 base from J, the junction kept 5 bases outside the gene matches. Per germline, CDR1 DFQATT and CDR2 SNEGSKA (reference sequence). There are 15 residues in the CDR3. This chain's CDR3 is CSARIWGQGNTEAFF. The DNA for the CDR3 is TGCAGTGCTAGAATATGGGGACAGGGGAACACTGAAGCTTTCTTT.

This clonotype was seen a handful of times. The chain employs TRBV29-1 and TRBJ2-4; TRBD2 agrees at 11 bases. The V gene's germline CDR1 is SQVTM and CDR2 ANQGSEA. The CDR3 runs to 15 residues. Germline trimming cut 3 bases from V and 5 bases from J; bases unmatched to any gene: 6. DNA of the CDR3: TGCAGCGTTGACGGAGAACTAGCGGGGGAAAACATTCAGTACTTC. This sequence encodes CSVDGELAGENIQYF.

The J gene is TRBJ2-7, the V gene TRBV7-9; D may match TRBD1 or TRBD2 (6 bases each). The CDR3 loop spans 18 amino acids. The ends were cut back, 3 bases at V and 10 bases at J, with 31 bases in the middle. The germline V gene encodes CDR1 SEHNR and CDR2 FQNEAQ (reference sequence). CDR3: CASSFGFGGQRSQEAQYF. DNA of the CDR3: TGTGCCAGCAGCTTTGGGTTTGGGGGGCAGCGGTCCCAAGAGGCCCAGTACTTC.